This T cell receptor (beta chain) was documented in a study of long-term antiretroviral therapy in people with HIV. The authors ran the immunoSEQ assay, v3.0, at survey level. Here immunoSEQ multiplex PCR was the method, and the copy in TCRdb shows in-frame clones only, minus some. The table shows 35,000 to 45,000 clones, with roughly 85% occurring only once. For this clone: The antigen is undetermined.

Study results and caveats: Possibly under older ART regimens, blood was drawn between about 2004 and 2018.

The study used samples holding 1-10 million cryopreserved PBMC before DNA extraction. The CDR3 spans 14 residues. Germline trimming cut 5 bases from V and 3 bases from J; bases unmatched to any gene: 6. In germline, CDR1 is SGHNT, CDR2 YENEEA. This receptor was taken from a man aged 18 to 30 with HIV. The rearrangement uses TRBV11-3 and TRBJ2-5; TRBD1 matches 7 bases. Here the sequenced sample was unsorted PBMCs, taken 2.2 years after starting antiretroviral therapy. The CDR3 coding sequence is TGTGCCAGCAGCCCAAGGGACAGCAAAGAGACCCAGTACTTC. It is translated as CASSPRDSKETQYF. The variable domain in full, with the rest retrieved from reference TRBV11-3 and TRBJ2-5, is EAGVVQSPRYKIIEKKQPVAFWCNPISGHNTLYWYLQNLGQGPELLIRYENEEAVDDSQLPKDRFSAERLKGVDSTLKIQPAELGDSAVYLCASSPRDSKETQYFGPGTRLLVL.